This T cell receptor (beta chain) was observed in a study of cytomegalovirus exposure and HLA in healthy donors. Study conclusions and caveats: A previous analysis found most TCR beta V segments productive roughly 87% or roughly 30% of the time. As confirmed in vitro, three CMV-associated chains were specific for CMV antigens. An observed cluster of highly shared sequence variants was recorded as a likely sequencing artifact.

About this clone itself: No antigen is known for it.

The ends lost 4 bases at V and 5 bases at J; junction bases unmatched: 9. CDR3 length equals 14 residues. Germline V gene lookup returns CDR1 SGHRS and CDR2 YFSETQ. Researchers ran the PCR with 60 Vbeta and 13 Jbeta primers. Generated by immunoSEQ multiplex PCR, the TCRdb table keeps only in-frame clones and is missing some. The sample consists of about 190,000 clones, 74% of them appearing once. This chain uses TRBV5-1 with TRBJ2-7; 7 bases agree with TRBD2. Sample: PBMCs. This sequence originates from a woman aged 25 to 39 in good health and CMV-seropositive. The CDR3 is CASSSGGSTHEQYF. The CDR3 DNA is TGCGCCAGCAGCAGCGGCGGGAGTACCCACGAGCAGTACTTC.